This record covers a single T cell receptor (beta chain). The source of the sample is a study of cytotoxic CD8 clonotypes in ibrutinib-treated CLL. Deletions cut 1 base from V and 6 bases from J, with 15 bases between. From germline, CDR1 is MGHRA and CDR2 YSYEKL. The CDR3 runs 15 residues. Measured with immunoSEQ multiplex PCR; TCRdb has only the in-frame clones, and not every one. In the table there are approximately 60,000 clones, approximately 50% of which are singletons. This sequence was found in a human donor with chronic lymphocytic leukemia. V gene TRBV4-1 combines with J gene TRBJ1-2; D is perhaps TRBD1 (5 bases). Sequences were derived from PBMCs, sampled at disease progression, from a patient treated with ibrutinib. The CDR3 DNA reads TGCGCCAGCAGCCAAGGGGGAGGGGTGGTCGATGGCTACACCTTC. Its protein is CASSQGGGVVDGYTF.